Listed here are 15 T cell receptor beta chains from one sample, sequenced in a study of T-cell memory formation after mild COVID-19. TCRdb ran MiXCR on the 5' RACE reads and lists one entry per CDR3 protein. The sample consists of 35,000 to 45,000 distinct CDR3 sequences, around 6.3% of them appearing once. The sequenced sample consisted of PBMCs or a T cell subset sorted from them (not recorded which). These receptors came from an adult who had mild COVID-19 (a few samples of this study predate the infection). Cell type and time point are not known.

The V and J genes are TRBV6-6 and TRBJ1-1; D remains unclear. CDR1 MNHNY and CDR2 SVGAGI come from the germline V gene (reference sequence). This CDR3 comprises 12 residues. V lost 2 bases, J lost 7 bases, and 8 bases lay in between. This chain's CDR3 is CASSYRQNEAFF. The CDR3 nucleotides read TGTGCCAGCAGTTACAGGCAGAATGAAGCTTTCTTT.

Ten or more counts support this clonotype. J is TRBJ2-7 and V is TRBV11-2; TRBD2 aligns across 12 bases. Germline assignment: CDR1 SGHAT and CDR2 FQNNGV. V gave up 5 bases and J gave up 2 bases; unmatched junction bases: 7. The CDR3 runs to 16 residues. This chain's CDR3 is CASSPRTSGMPYEQYF. CDR3 DNA: TGTGCCAGCAGCCCCCGGACTAGCGGGATGCCCTACGAGCAGTACTTC.

This clonotype was counted ten times or more. The V gene is TRBV5-1, the J gene TRBJ1-5; possible D gene TRBD1, 6 bases. The CDR3 extends over 15 amino acids. The germline CDR1 and CDR2 sequences are SGHRS and YFSETQ. Trimming stripped 4 bases from V and 0 bases from J, with 11 bases between. The CDR3 here is CASSATGSSNQPQHF. The CDR3 DNA is TGCGCCAGCAGCGCCACAGGGAGTAGCAATCAGCCCCAGCATTTT.

In this sample, this clonotype turned up a few times. V usage is TRBV29-1 and J usage is TRBJ2-7, with unresolved D. Germline V CDR1 and CDR2: SQVTM, ANQGSEA. V lost 2 bases and J 2 bases, leaving 13 bases between the germline ends. This CDR3 contains 14 residues. The CDR3 loop is CSVEKLIGPYEQYF. The CDR3 DNA is TGCAGCGTTGAAAAGCTGATAGGTCCCTACGAGCAGTACTTC.

The V and J genes are TRBV6-6 and TRBJ2-2; D assignment may be TRBD1 or TRBD2 (6 bases each). V lost 6 bases to trimming and J lost 1 base, with 18 bases between them. Germline V gives CDR1 MNHNY, CDR2 SVGAGI (reference sequence). The CDR3 contains 17 residues. CDR3 in amino acids: CASRQTVEGGNTGELFF. The CDR3 DNA sequence: TGTGCCAGCAGACAAACGGTAGAGGGGGGGAACACCGGGGAGCTGTTTTTT.

The genes are TRBV12-3 or TRBV12-4 and TRBJ2-2; weak D call: TRBD1 (5 bases). The CDR3 runs to 12 residues. The V and J ends lost 7 bases and 3 bases respectively, with 6 bases between them. The CDR3 nucleotides read TGTGCCAGCAAAGGGGACACCGGGGAGCTGTTTTTT. Translated, it gives CASKGDTGELFF.

In this sample, this clonotype turned up many times. J is TRBJ1-1 and V is TRBV7-9; D unresolved. The germline V and J ends were trimmed by 2 bases and 8 bases, with 9 bases remaining between them. CDR3 size: 12 residues. Looked up from germline, CDR1 is SEHNR and CDR2 is FQNEAQ (reference sequence). In nucleotides, the CDR3 is TGTGCCAGCAGCTTACACGTGTCGGAAGCTTTCTTT. It encodes CASSLHVSEAFF.

The chain has TRBV7-2 and TRBJ2-2; D possibly corresponds to TRBD1 (5 bases). CDR3 length: 16 amino acids. The V end lost 2 bases, the J end lost 4 bases, and 14 bases lay between the germline ends. Germline V gene lookup returns CDR1 SGHTA and CDR2 FQGNSA. CDR3 nucleotides: TGTGCCAGCAGCTTAACAGGCCCGACCTCCACCGGGGAGCTGTTTTTT. Its protein is CASSLTGPTSTGELFF.

There are a few counts of this clonotype. The rearrangement joins TRBV7-9 to TRBJ2-2, with 10 bases that match TRBD1. The CDR3 covers 15 residues. V lost 5 bases to trimming and J lost 5 bases; unmatched junction nucleotides: 5. The germline V gene encodes CDR1 SEHNR and CDR2 FQNEAQ (reference sequence). The CDR3 loop is CASSTGQGRTGELFF. The CDR3 bases are TGTGCCAGCAGCACGGGACAGGGGAGGACCGGGGAGCTGTTTTTT. Full variable domain (rest looked up from reference TRBV7-9 and TRBJ2-2): DTGVSQNPRHKITKRGQNVTFRCDPISEHNRLYWYRQTLGQGPEFLTYFQNEAQLEKSRLLSDRFSAERPKGSFSTLEIQRTEQGDSAMYLCASSTGQGRTGELFFGEGSRLTVL.

This clonotype was counted ten times or more. This chain uses TRBV12-3 or TRBV12-4 with TRBJ2-5, with TRBD1 matching over 9 bases. The CDR3 covers 13 residues. Unmatched junction bases numbered 3, after V lost 5 bases and J lost 5 bases. In DNA form, the CDR3 reads TGTGCCAGCAGTGCGACAGGGGGGGAGACCCAGTACTTC. Translated: CASSATGGETQYF.

This clonotype was detected ten times or more. The chain is built from TRBV5-5 and TRBJ1-4; D unclear. The CDR3 length is 13 residues. V lost 0 bases and J lost 8, with 8 bases in between. Germline CDR1 reads SGHKS; CDR2 reads YYEKEE (reference sequence). CDR3 protein: CASSLGGWEKLFF. CDR3 in DNA: TGTGCCAGCAGCTTGGGGGGTTGGGAAAAACTGTTTTTT.

This clonotype has a count of ten or more. The CDR3 nucleotides are TGTGCCAGCATTAAATTCGACAGGGGGCGCGCAGATACGCAGTATTTT. Protein: CASIKFDRGRADTQYF. This rearrangement joins TRBV2 to TRBJ2-3, with TRBD1 matching 10 bases. This CDR3 comprises 16 residues. Germline lookup yields CDR1 SNHLY and CDR2 FYNNEI. The V and J ends lost 7 bases and 4 bases, in that order; junction bases with no gene match: 11.

A few counts support this clonotype. The chain employs TRBV7-6 and TRBJ1-1; maybe TRBD1 (6 bases). The CDR3 totals 13 residues. The V gene's germline CDR1 is SGHVS and CDR2 FNYEAQ. Trimming took off 5 bases at V and 5 bases at J, with 12 bases between the two ends. Here the CDR3 DNA reads TGTGCCAGCAGCCAGCTAGGGGGGACTGAAGCTTTCTTT. Protein: CASSQLGGTEAFF. Complete variable domain (other parts from reference TRBV7-6 and TRBJ1-1): GAGVSQSPRYKVTKRGQDVALRCDPISGHVSLYWYRQALGQGPEFLTYFNYEAQQDKSGLPNDRFSAERPEGSISTLTIQRTEQRDSAMYRCASSQLGGTEAFFGQGTRLTVV.

The CDR3: CASTKAGKPYEQYF. The CDR3 bases are TGTGCCAGCACCAAGGCGGGTAAACCCTACGAGCAGTACTTC. The chain combines TRBV25-1 with TRBJ2-7; possibly TRBD2 for D (5 bases). The CDR3 has 14 residues. In germline, CDR1 is MGHDK, CDR2 SYGVNS. Trimming left V 7 bases short and J 2 bases short, with 15 bases between.

This clonotype was observed many times. Compared with germline, one end of the junction differs, possibly owing to a read error. V usage is TRBV20-1 and J usage is TRBJ2-1, with 7 bases that match TRBD1. Germline assignment: CDR1 DFQATT and CDR2 SNEGSKA (reference sequence). There are 16 residues in the CDR3. In nucleotides, the CDR3 is TGCAGTGCTGGAGACATCCCGGGACAGAACTACAATGAGCAGTTCTTC. Translation: CSAGDIPGQNYNEQFF.